This TCR beta chain appears in the sequencing data of a study of T cells after yellow fever vaccination. Across the study: Libraries from low-cell-number fractions were prepared with the SMART-Seq v4 Ultra Low Input RNA kit. Broader study findings: Researchers noted that a small share of clonotypes showed up in both CD4 and CD8 compartments. At under 98% for CD4 and just over 85% for CD8, most primary-vaccination clones showed up again after the booster.

This clonotype was counted a few times. Its matching antigen is unknown. The CDR3 consists of 16 residues. CDR1 MNHEY and CDR2 SVGEGT come from the germline V gene. V was cut by 6 bases and J by 1 base, with 18 bases left in between. As TCR cDNA was made by 5'RACE template switching, a universal primer site and UMIs were added. From the 5' RACE reads, TCRdb called clonotypes with MiXCR, one entry per CDR3 protein. Of about 320,000 distinct CDR3 sequences in the sample, approximately 12% are singletons; the top ten hold 2.5% to 4%. Here the sequenced sample was CD4+ T cells sorted from PBMCs, taken 45 days after the yellow fever booster vaccination. The TCR originated in a man between 18 and 29 years old who received the YFV17D yellow fever vaccine. The gene calls are TRBV6-2 or TRBV6-3 and TRBJ1-2, with D hard to call. This CDR3 is CASSVDGDSLNYGYTF. The CDR3 DNA follows: TGTGCCAGCAGCGTGGACGGCGACTCCCTTAACTATGGCTACACCTTC.